This record covers a single T cell receptor (beta chain). This record comes from a study of blood T cell repertoires in COVID-19. Study background: Collection of acute and convalescent COVID-19 samples took place in the United States, Italy and Spain. In each case, the material was cDNA or gDNA derived from T cells, B-cell-depleted T cells, or PBMCs.

Trimming took off 0 bases at V and 5 bases at J, with 10 bases between the two ends. The length of the CDR3 is 14 residues. CDR1 is MNHEY and CDR2 is SVGEGT in the germline V gene. Per the study methods: Amplified reference gene primers provided the basis for estimating nucleated cell counts. Clones were read by immunoSEQ multiplex PCR, and TCRdb kept only the in-frame ones, dropping some. V, J and clone size reflect that table, while D and trimming were determined from the DNA. Of roughly 220,000 clones listed, around 84% are singletons. The V gene is TRBV6-2 or TRBV6-3, the J gene TRBJ2-5; D might be TRBD2 (6 bases). The origin of this receptor is a woman aged 40 to 55 who had recovered from COVID-19. The sample was peripheral blood. The DNA for the CDR3 is TGTGCCAGCAGTTACTCGATGGGGGGTGAGACCCAGTACTTC. Protein product: CASSYSMGGETQYF.